A selection of T cell receptor beta chains follows, all from one sample in a study of shared clonotypes between healthy human individuals. Using immunoSEQ multiplex PCR, the repertoire was profiled, and TCRdb retains in-frame clones only, with some absent. The repertoire includes around 120,000 clones, just over 65% of them detected once, and over 20% sits in the top ten. Sequenced: memory CD8+ T cells sorted from blood. Receptors originate from a young woman in good health. The CDR3 runs from the conserved cysteine through the conserved F or W. The order of the fields is V gene, J gene, clone size, D gene, CDR3 length, CDR3 protein, CDR3 DNA. The D gene is left open where the match is weak. Clone size is shown for a subset of rows, as once, few, many or a class of expanded clone.

TRBV4-1,TRBJ2-7,-,TRBD1,14,CASSQLTGVYEQYF,TGCGCCAGCAGCCAACTCACAGGGGTCTACGAGCAGTACTTC
TRBV9,TRBJ2-3,-,-,14,CASSVAAGADTQYF,TGTGCCAGCAGCGTAGCAGCGGGTGCAGATACGCAGTATTTT
TRBV25-1,TRBJ2-5,-,TRBD2,15,CASSDGTSGGVTQYF,TGTGCCAGCAGTGATGGGACTAGCGGCGGTGTGACCCAGTACTTC
TRBV4-1,TRBJ1-1,-,TRBD1,15,CASSPTTGEYSEAFF,TGCGCCAGCAGTCCTACGACAGGGGAGTACTCTGAAGCTTTCTTT
TRBV6-5,TRBJ2-1,-,TRBD1,13,CASSLDRDNEQFF,TGTGCCAGCAGTTTGGACAGGGACAATGAGCAGTTCTTC
TRBV11-2,TRBJ2-7,-,TRBD1,14,CASSLPTGAYEQYF,TGTGCCAGCAGCTTACCTACAGGGGCCTACGAGCAGTACTTC
TRBV30,TRBJ2-1,-,-,14,CAWSARSFYNEQFF,TGTGCCTGGAGTGCTCGGTCTTTCTACAATGAGCAGTTCTTC
TRBV9,TRBJ1-1,many,-,15,CASSVEKQVNTEAFF,TGTGCCAGCAGCGTAGAGAAACAGGTGAACACTGAAGCTTTCTTT
TRBV9,TRBJ2-1,once,-,16,CASSVDPPTARNEQFF,TGTGCCAGCAGCGTAGACCCCCCGACAGCAAGGAATGAGCAGTTCTTC
TRBV5-1,TRBJ2-7,-,-,15,CASSLTGSLNYEQYF,TGCGCCAGCAGCCTCACCGGGAGCTTAAACTACGAGCAGTACTTC
TRBV30,TRBJ2-7,-,-,12,CAWSVQTYEQYF,TGTGCCTGGAGTGTGCAGACCTACGAGCAGTACTTC
TRBV27,TRBJ2-7,-,-,13,CASSLGQFNEQYF,TGTGCCAGCAGTTTAGGGCAGTTTAACGAGCAGTACTTC
TRBV7-8,TRBJ1-1,-,-,12,CASSLAQGGAFF,TGTGCCAGCAGCTTAGCCCAGGGTGGTGCTTTCTTT
TRBV6-4,TRBJ2-3,many,-,16,CASSHMAGEHTDTQYF,TGTGCCAGCAGTCACATGGCGGGTGAACACACAGATACGCAGTATTTT
TRBV28,TRBJ2-3,-,TRBD2,14,CASRLAGGLDTQYF,TGTGCCAGCAGACTAGCGGGAGGGCTAGATACGCAGTATTTT
TRBV10-2,TRBJ2-7,once,-,13,CASSEAHNYEQYF,TGCGCCAGCAGTGAGGCTCACAACTACGAGCAGTACTTC
TRBV28,TRBJ2-7,-,-,13,CASSNGQIYEQYF,TGTGCCAGCAGTAATGGACAGATCTACGAGCAGTACTTC
TRBV4-2,TRBJ2-6,-,-,21,CASSQDTLQGSLNSGANVLTF,TGTGCCAGCAGCCAAGATACCCTACAGGGTTCCCTCAACTCTGGGGCCAACGTCCTGACTTTC
TRBV27,TRBJ2-7,-,TRBD1,13,CASKAGTGYEQYF,TGTGCCAGCAAAGCCGGGACAGGGTACGAGCAGTACTTC
TRBV23-1,TRBJ2-7,-,TRBD2,14,CASSQPGGRGEQYF,TGCGCCAGCAGTCAACCCGGAGGGAGGGGAGAGCAGTACTTC
TRBV6-5,TRBJ1-2,-,-,16,CASSYSRDRGGNGYTF,TGTGCCAGCAGTTACTCTCGGGACCGTGGGGGGAATGGCTACACCTTC
TRBV25-1,TRBJ2-7,few,-,14,CASISTQRGHEQYF,TGTGCCAGCATCTCTACCCAGCGAGGGCACGAGCAGTACTTC
TRBV11-2,TRBJ2-7,once,-,11,CASSLRYEQYF,TGTGCCAGCAGCTTACGTTACGAGCAGTACTTC
TRBV6-5,TRBJ2-5,once,-,14,CASSYKGIGETQYF,TGTGCCAGCAGTTACAAGGGGATCGGGGAGACCCAGTACTTC
TRBV5-1,TRBJ2-1,-,TRBD2,18,CASRAVEGGQGLLNEQFF,TGCGCCAGCAGAGCTGTGGAGGGAGGGCAAGGTCTTTTGAATGAGCAGTTCTTC
TRBV12-5,TRBJ2-1,medium-sized,-,15,CASGLVVGTPNEQFF,TGTGCTAGTGGTTTGGTAGTCGGGACACCAAATGAGCAGTTCTTC
TRBV2,TRBJ2-7,-,-,11,CASSAVYEQYF,TGTGCCAGCAGTGCGGTCTACGAGCAGTACTTC
TRBV19,TRBJ2-5,-,TRBD2,15,CASSIDLAGVETQYF,TGTGCCAGTAGTATAGACCTCGCGGGGGTGGAGACCCAGTACTTC
TRBV27,TRBJ2-7,few,-,13,CASSPTVSYEQYF,TGTGCCAGCAGCCCGACAGTCTCCTACGAGCAGTACTTC
TRBV29-1,TRBJ2-2,few,-,13,CSGGSGDGGELFF,TGCAGCGGAGGATCGGGGGATGGCGGGGAGCTGTTTTTT
TRBV11-2,TRBJ1-1,-,-,15,CASSLDPGVNTEAFF,TGTGCCAGCAGCTTAGACCCCGGCGTTAACACTGAAGCTTTCTTT
TRBV10-2,TRBJ1-2,few,TRBD1,13,CASKPGQGAGYTF,TGCGCCAGCAAGCCGGGACAGGGAGCTGGCTACACCTTC
TRBV5-4,TRBJ1-1,-,-,11,CASSLAAEAFF,TGTGCCAGCAGCTTGGCCGCTGAAGCTTTCTTT
TRBV7-2,TRBJ2-3,few,-,14,CASRQRAYTDTQYF,TGTGCCAGCCGCCAAAGAGCCTACACAGATACGCAGTATTTT
TRBV21-1,TRBJ2-7,-,-,15,CASGNGQREGREQYF,TGTGCCAGCGGGAATGGCCAGCGGGAGGGCCGCGAGCAGTACTTC
TRBV25-1,TRBJ2-1,-,TRBD2,16,CASSGRTSGPSDEQFF,TGTGCCAGCAGTGGAAGGACTAGCGGACCGAGCGATGAGCAGTTCTTC
TRBV7-8,TRBJ1-3,-,-,18,CASSLVVGDGSSGNTIYF,TGTGCCAGCAGCTTAGTTGTGGGAGACGGGAGCTCTGGAAACACCATATATTTT
TRBV27,TRBJ1-2,few,TRBD1,13,CASSLGTGYGYTF,TGTGCCAGCAGTTTAGGGACAGGGTATGGCTACACCTTC
TRBV19,TRBJ2-7,-,-,13,CASKGLGGTEQYF,TGTGCCAGTAAAGGTTTAGGGGGTACCGAGCAGTACTTC
TRBV5-1,TRBJ2-1,-,-,16,CASSLLGAVSYNEQFF,TGCGCCAGCAGCTTGCTTGGGGCAGTCTCCTACAATGAGCAGTTCTTC
TRBV7-9,TRBJ2-5,-,-,14,CASSKRQSQETQYF,TGTGCCAGCAGCAAAAGACAGTCACAAGAGACCCAGTACTTC
TRBV27,TRBJ2-7,-,-,15,CASSLSLGAPVEQYF,TGTGCCAGCAGTTTATCTCTGGGGGCGCCGGTCGAGCAGTACTTC
TRBV7-9,TRBJ2-7,few,TRBD2,16,CASSQDGTSGSYEQYF,TGTGCCAGCAGCCAAGATGGGACTAGCGGCTCCTACGAGCAGTACTTC
TRBV28,TRBJ1-5,-,-,14,CASSHGGGGQPQHF,TGTGCCAGCAGCCACGGGGGGGGAGGTCAGCCCCAGCATTTT
TRBV30,TRBJ1-3,-,-,17,CAWSLGRGAQSGNTIYF,TGTGCCTGGAGTCTTGGTAGGGGGGCGCAGTCTGGAAACACCATATATTTT
TRBV5-6,TRBJ2-1,-,-,14,CASSLWRQNNEQFF,TGTGCCAGCAGCTTGTGGAGGCAGAACAATGAGCAGTTCTTC
TRBV27,TRBJ2-1,-,-,17,CASSPSPGTVLSREQFF,TGTGCCAGCAGTCCCTCTCCCGGGACGGTCCTTTCCAGGGAGCAGTTCTTC
TRBV15,TRBJ1-1,-,-,14,CATSRDRGRTEAFF,TGTGCCACCAGCAGAGATCGGGGTCGGACTGAAGCTTTCTTT
TRBV4-2,TRBJ2-6,many,-,16,CASSQETVSGANVLTF,TGTGCCAGCAGCCAAGAGACAGTATCTGGGGCCAACGTCCTGACTTTC
TRBV19,TRBJ2-3,-,TRBD1,14,CASSGDRITDTQYF,TGTGCCAGTAGTGGGGACAGGATCACAGATACGCAGTATTTT
TRBV30,TRBJ2-1,many,TRBD2,14,CAWSVTSGRDEQFF,TGTGCCTGGAGTGTGACTAGCGGGAGGGATGAGCAGTTCTTC
TRBV6-6,TRBJ2-7,-,-,13,CASSYSGRSEQYF,TGTGCCAGCAGTTACTCGGGACGGTCGGAGCAGTACTTC
TRBV28,TRBJ2-3,-,TRBD2,16,CASSSRLAASLDTQYF,TGTGCCAGCAGTTCACGACTAGCGGCCTCTCTAGATACGCAGTATTTT
TRBV9,TRBJ1-1,few,-,14,CASSVAWGNTEAFF,TGTGCCAGCAGCGTAGCCTGGGGGAACACTGAAGCTTTCTTT
TRBV5-1,TRBJ1-1,-,TRBD1,13,CASSYGQVTEAFF,TGCGCCAGCAGCTACGGACAGGTCACTGAAGCTTTCTTT
TRBV5-8,TRBJ2-5,-,-,14,CASSLLSGVETQYF,TGTGCCAGCAGCTTGCTTTCGGGAGTCGAGACCCAGTACTTC
TRBV28,TRBJ2-7,-,-,13,CASSAPNSYEQYF,TGTGCCAGCAGTGCACCGAATTCCTACGAGCAGTACTTC
TRBV13,TRBJ2-7,-,-,13,CASSLSWGYEQYF,TGTGCCAGCAGCTTATCCTGGGGCTACGAGCAGTACTTC
TRBV10-3,TRBJ2-1,few,TRBD2,14,CASLAESSYNEQFF,TGTGCCTCACTAGCGGAGTCCTCCTACAATGAGCAGTTCTTC